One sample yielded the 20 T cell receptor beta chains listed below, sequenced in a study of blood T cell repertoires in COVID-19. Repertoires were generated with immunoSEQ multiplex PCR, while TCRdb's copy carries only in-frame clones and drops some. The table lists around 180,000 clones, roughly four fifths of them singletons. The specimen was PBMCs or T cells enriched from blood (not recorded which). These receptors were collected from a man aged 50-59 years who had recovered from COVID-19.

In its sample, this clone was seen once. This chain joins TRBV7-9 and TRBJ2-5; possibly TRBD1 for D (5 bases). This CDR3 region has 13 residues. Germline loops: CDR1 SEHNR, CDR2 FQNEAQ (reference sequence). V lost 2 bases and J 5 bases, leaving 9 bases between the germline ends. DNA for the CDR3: TGTGCCAGCAGCTTACTATCAGGGGAGACCCAGTACTTC. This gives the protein CASSLLSGETQYF.

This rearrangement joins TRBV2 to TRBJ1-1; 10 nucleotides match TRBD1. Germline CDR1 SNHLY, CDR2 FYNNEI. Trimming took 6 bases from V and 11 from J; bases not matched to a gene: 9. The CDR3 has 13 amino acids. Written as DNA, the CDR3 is TGTGCCAGCAGGACGGGACAGGGGTTGGCGGCTTTCTTT. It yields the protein CASRTGQGLAAFF.

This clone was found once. The chain's CDR3 is CASSLVSLGEYQETQYF. The CDR3 region has the DNA TGTGCCAGCAGCTTAGTGTCCCTTGGGGAGTACCAAGAGACCCAGTACTTC. This chain connects TRBV7-2 to TRBJ2-5, with D perhaps TRBD2 (5 bases). The length of the CDR3 is 17 residues. The germline gives CDR1 SGHTA, CDR2 FQGNSA. V was pared by 1 base and J by 0 bases, with 15 bases between. The variable domain in full, with the rest retrieved from reference TRBV7-2 and TRBJ2-5, is GAGVSQSPSNKVTEKGKDVELRCDPISGHTALYWYRQSLGQGLEFLIYFQGNSAPDKSGLPSDRFSAERTGGSVSTLTIQRTQQEDSAVYLCASSLVSLGEYQETQYFGPGTRLLVL.

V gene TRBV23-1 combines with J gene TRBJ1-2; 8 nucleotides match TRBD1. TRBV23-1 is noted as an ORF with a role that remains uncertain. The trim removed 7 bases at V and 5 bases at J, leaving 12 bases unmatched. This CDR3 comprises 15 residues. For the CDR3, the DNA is TGCGCCAGCAAGAGAAAGGGACAGGTTTCTTATGGCTACACCTTC. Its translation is CASKRKGQVSYGYTF.

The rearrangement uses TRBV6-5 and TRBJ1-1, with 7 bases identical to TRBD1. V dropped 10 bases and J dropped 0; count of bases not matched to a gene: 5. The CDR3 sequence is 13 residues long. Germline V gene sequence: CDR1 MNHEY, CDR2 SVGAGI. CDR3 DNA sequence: TGTGCCACGACAGGGTATCTGAACACTGAAGCTTTCTTT. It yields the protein CATTGYLNTEAFF.

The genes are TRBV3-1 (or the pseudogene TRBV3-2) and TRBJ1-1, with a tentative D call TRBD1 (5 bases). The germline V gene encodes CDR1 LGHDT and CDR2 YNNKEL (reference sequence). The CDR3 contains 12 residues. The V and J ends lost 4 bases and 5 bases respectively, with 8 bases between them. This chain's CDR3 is CASSLRGTEAFF. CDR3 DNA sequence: TGTGCCAGCAGCCTAAGGGGAACTGAAGCTTTCTTT.

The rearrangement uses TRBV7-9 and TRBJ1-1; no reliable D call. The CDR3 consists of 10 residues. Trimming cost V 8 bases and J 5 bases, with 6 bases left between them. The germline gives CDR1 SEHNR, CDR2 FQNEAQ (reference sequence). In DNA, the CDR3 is TGTGCCAGCGCTAGGACTGAAGCTTTCTTT. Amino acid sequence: CASARTEAFF.

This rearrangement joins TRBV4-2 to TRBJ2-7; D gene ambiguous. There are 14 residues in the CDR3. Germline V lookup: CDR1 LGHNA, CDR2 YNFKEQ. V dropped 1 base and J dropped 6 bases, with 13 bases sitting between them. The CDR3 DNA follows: TGTGCCAGCAGCCAAGGTGGCCAGGCGATCGAGCAGTACTTC. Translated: CASSQGGQAIEQYF.

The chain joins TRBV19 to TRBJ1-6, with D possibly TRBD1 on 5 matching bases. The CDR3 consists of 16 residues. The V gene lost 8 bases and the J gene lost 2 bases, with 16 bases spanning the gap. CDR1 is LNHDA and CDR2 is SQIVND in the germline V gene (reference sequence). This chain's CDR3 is CASETRWGAYNSPLHF. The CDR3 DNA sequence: TGTGCCAGTGAGACCCGGTGGGGCGCCTATAATTCACCCCTCCACTTT.

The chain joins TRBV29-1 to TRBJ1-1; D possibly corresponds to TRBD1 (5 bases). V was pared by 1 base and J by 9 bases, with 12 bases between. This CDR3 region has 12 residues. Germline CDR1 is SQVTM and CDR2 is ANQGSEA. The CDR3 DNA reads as TGCAGCGTTGAAGCGCAGGGCGCAAAAGCTTTCTTT. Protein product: CSVEAQGAKAFF.

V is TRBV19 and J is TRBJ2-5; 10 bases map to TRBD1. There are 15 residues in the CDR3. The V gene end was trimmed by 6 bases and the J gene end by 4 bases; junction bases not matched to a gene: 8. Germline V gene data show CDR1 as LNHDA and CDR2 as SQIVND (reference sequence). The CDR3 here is CASSKDRGGAETQYF. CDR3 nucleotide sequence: TGTGCCAGTAGCAAGGACAGGGGGGGCGCAGAGACCCAGTACTTC.

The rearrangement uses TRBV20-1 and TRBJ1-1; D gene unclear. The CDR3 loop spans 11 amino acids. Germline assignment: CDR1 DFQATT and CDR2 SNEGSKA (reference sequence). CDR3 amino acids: CRGEAGTEAFF. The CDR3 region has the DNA TGCAGGGGAGAAGCTGGGACTGAAGCTTTCTTT.

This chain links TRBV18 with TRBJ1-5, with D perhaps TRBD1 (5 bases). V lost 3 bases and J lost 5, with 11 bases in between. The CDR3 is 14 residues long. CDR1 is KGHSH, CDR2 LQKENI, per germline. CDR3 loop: CASSPAGGDQPQHF. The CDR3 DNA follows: TGTGCCAGCTCACCCGCGGGAGGGGATCAGCCCCAGCATTTT.

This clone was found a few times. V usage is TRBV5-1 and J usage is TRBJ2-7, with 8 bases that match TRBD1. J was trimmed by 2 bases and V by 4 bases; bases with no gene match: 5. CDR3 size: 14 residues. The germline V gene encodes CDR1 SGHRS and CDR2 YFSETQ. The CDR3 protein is CASSQKQGAYEQYF. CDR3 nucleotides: TGCGCCAGCAGCCAGAAACAGGGGGCCTACGAGCAGTACTTC.

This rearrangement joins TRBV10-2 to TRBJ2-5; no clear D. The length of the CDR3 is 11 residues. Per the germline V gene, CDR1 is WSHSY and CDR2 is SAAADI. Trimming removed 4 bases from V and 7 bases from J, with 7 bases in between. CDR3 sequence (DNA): TGCGCCAGCAGTGTATCTAGGACCCAGTACTTC. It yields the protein CASSVSRTQYF.

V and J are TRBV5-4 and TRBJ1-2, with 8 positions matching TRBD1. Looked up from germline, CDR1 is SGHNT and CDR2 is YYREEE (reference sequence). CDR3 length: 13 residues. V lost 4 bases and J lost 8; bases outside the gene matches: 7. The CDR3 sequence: CASSTDRVGGYTF. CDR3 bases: TGTGCCAGCAGCACGGACAGGGTGGGAGGCTACACCTTC.

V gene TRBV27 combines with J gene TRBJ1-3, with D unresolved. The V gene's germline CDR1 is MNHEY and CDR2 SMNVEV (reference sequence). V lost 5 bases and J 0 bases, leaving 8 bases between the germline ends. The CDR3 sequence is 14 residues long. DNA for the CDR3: TGTGCCAGCAGTCCCCACTCCTCTGGAAACACCATATATTTT. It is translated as CASSPHSSGNTIYF.

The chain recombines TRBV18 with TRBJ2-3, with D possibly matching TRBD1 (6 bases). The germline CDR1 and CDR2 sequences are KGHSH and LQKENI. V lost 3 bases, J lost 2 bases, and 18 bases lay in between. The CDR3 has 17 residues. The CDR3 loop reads CASSPGRTAAYTDTQYF. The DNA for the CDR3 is TGTGCCAGCTCACCTGGACGGACAGCGGCGTACACAGATACGCAGTATTTT.

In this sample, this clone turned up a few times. The CDR3 region is CASSLGQGVYGYTF. DNA of the CDR3: TGTGCCAGCAGTTTAGGACAGGGAGTGTATGGCTACACCTTC. The chain carries TRBV27 and TRBJ1-2; TRBD1 matches 8 bases. Germline V gives CDR1 MNHEY, CDR2 SMNVEV (reference sequence). Unmatched junction bases numbered 4, after V lost 2 bases and J lost 5 bases. This CDR3 spans 14 amino acids.

The CDR3 coding sequence is TGTGCCAGCAGTCCCGAGACAGGGGCCGAAGGAGCTTTCTTT. It is translated as CASSPETGAEGAFF. The chain links TRBV6-2 or TRBV6-3 to TRBJ1-1, with 8 bases lining up with TRBD1. CDR1 MNHEY and CDR2 SVGEGT come from the germline V gene. The J segment lost 10 bases and the V segment lost 5 bases, leaving 12 bases of the junction unmatched. The CDR3 runs 14 residues.